Listed here are 4 T cell receptor beta chains from one sample, sequenced in a study of long-term antiretroviral therapy in people with HIV. They ran version v3.0 of the immunoSEQ assay at survey level. Clones were read by immunoSEQ multiplex PCR, and TCRdb kept only the in-frame ones, dropping some. Of roughly 23,000 clones in the sample, about four fifths were seen once. Material: unsorted PBMCs, obtained 1.5 years after starting antiretroviral therapy. These receptors all come from a man aged 25-40 years with HIV.

The V gene is TRBV7-6, the J gene TRBJ2-2; TRBD1 matches at 8 bases. V lost 5 bases and J lost 4; bases outside the gene matches: 15. CDR1 SGHVS and CDR2 FNYEAQ come from the germline V gene. The CDR3 length is 18 residues. CDR3 DNA sequence: TGTGCCAGCAGCCCCAGACCGCCGGGACAGGAGCGCACCGGGGAGCTGTTTTTT. Encoded protein: CASSPRPPGQERTGELFF.

This clone has only a few counts. The chain carries TRBV7-9 and TRBJ2-7; the D gene is possibly TRBD2 (6 bases). The germline V gene encodes CDR1 SEHNR and CDR2 FQNEAQ (reference sequence). Trimming removed 5 bases from V and 3 bases from J, with 14 bases in between. The CDR3 sequence is 14 residues long. CDR3 amino acids: CASSVPGVVYEQYF. CDR3 coding DNA: TGTGCCAGCAGCGTACCGGGAGTCGTCTACGAGCAGTACTTC.

The V gene is TRBV29-1, the J gene TRBJ1-5, with TRBD1 matching 10 bases. J lost 2 bases, V lost 4 bases, and 5 bases had no gene match. The CDR3 runs to 15 residues. Per the germline V gene, CDR1 is SQVTM and CDR2 is ANQGSEA. The CDR3: CSVVMGQGRNQPQHF. CDR3 coding DNA: TGCAGCGTTGTAATGGGACAGGGGCGCAATCAGCCCCAGCATTTT.

This chain links TRBV9 with TRBJ2-5; TRBD2 matches 9 bases. Germline V CDR1 and CDR2: SGDLS, YYNGEE. The CDR3 has 15 residues. V shed 0 bases, J shed 5 bases, and the junction held 5 bases outside the gene matches. In nucleotides, the CDR3 is TGTGCCAGCAGCGTAGGGGCGGGAGGGGGGGAGACCCAGTACTTC. Translating it yields CASSVGAGGGETQYF.